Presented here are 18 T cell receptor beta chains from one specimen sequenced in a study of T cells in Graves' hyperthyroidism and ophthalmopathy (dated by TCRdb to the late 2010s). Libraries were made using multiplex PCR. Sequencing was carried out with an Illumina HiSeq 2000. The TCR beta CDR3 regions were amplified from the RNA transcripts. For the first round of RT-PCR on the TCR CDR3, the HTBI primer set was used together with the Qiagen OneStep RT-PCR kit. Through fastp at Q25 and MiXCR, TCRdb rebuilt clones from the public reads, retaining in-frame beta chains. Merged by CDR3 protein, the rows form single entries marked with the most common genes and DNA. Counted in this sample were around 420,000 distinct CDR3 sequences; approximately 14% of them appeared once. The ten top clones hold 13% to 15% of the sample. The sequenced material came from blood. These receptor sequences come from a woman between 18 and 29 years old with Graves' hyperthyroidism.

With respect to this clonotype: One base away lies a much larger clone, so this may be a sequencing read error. This CDR3 is CASSRSRQEYNSPLHF. The CDR3 DNA reads as TGTGCCAGCAGTCGATCGCGACAGGAGTATAATTCACCCCTCCACTTT. The chain carries TRBV28 and TRBJ1-6; weak D call: TRBD1 (6 bases). Germline values: CDR1 MDHEN, CDR2 SYDVKM. Between the trimmed V and J ends, which lost 5 bases and 4 bases, there was a span of 15 bases. This CDR3 comprises 16 residues.

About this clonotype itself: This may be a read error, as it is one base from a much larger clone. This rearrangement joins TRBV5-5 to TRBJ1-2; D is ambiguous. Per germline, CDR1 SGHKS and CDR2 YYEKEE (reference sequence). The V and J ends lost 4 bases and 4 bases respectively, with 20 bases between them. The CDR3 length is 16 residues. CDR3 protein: CASSVAGRIGTYGYTF. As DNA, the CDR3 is TGTGCCAGCAGCGTGGCCGGTCGTATAGGAACCTATGGCTACACCTTC.

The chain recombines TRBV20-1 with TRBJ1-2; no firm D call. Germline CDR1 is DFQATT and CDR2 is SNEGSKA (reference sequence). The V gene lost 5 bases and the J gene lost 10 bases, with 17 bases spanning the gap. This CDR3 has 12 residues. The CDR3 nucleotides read TGCAGTGCTCCTTCGCGAAGTAGTGACTACACCTTC. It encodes CSAPSRSSDYTF.

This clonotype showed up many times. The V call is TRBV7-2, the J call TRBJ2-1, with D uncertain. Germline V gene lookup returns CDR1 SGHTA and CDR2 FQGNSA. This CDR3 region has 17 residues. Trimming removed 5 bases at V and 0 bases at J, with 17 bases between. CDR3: CASSLPTGSPSYNEQFF. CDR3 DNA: TGTGCCAGCAGCCTCCCGACTGGAAGCCCCTCCTACAATGAGCAGTTCTTC.

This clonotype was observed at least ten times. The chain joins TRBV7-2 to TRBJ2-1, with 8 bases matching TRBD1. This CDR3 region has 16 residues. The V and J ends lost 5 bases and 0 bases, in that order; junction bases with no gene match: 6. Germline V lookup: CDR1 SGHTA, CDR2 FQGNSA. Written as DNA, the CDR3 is TGTGCCAGCAGCGCCAGGACAGGGAGCTCCTACAATGAGCAGTTCTTC. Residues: CASSARTGSSYNEQFF.

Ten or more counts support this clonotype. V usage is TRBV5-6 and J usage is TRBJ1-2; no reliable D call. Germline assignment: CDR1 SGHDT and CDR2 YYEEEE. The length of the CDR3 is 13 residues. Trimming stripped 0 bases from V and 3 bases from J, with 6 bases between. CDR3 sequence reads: CASSLERDYGYTF. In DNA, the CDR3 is TGTGCCAGCAGCTTGGAACGAGACTATGGCTACACCTTC.

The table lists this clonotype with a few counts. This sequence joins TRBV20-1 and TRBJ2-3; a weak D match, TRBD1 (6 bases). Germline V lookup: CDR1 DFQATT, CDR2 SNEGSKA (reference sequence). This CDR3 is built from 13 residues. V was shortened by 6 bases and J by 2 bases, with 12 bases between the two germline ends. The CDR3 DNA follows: TGCAGTGCGCCGGACAGTAACACAGATACGCAGTATTTT. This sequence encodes CSAPDSNTDTQYF.

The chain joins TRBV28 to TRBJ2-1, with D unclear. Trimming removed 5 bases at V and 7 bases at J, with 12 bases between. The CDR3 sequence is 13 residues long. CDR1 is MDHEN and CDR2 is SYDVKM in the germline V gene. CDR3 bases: TGTGCCAGCAGTCACGAGTACCTAAATGAGCAGTTCTTC. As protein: CASSHEYLNEQFF.

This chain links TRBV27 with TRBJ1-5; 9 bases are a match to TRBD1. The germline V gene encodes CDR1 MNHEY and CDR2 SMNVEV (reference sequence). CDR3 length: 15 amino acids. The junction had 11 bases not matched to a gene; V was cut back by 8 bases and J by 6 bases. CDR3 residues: CASRRTGTGFQPQHF. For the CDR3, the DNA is TGTGCCAGCCGCCGGACCGGGACAGGGTTTCAGCCCCAGCATTTT.

DNA for the CDR3: TGTGCCAGCAGTTACGGTTCCCCGCCCGAGCAGTACTTC. It codes for CASSYGSPPEQYF. This sequence joins TRBV6-5 and TRBJ2-7; D gene unclear. The CDR3 loop spans 13 amino acids. In germline, CDR1 is MNHEY, CDR2 SVGAGI. Trimming stripped 2 bases from V and 6 bases from J, with 11 bases between.

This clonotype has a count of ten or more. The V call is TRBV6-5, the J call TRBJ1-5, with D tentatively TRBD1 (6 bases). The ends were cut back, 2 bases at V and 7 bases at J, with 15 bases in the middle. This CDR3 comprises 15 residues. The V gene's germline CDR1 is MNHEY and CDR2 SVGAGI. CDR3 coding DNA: TGTGCCAGCAGTTACAGATCAGGGGTTGGCCAGCCCCAGCATTTT. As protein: CASSYRSGVGQPQHF.

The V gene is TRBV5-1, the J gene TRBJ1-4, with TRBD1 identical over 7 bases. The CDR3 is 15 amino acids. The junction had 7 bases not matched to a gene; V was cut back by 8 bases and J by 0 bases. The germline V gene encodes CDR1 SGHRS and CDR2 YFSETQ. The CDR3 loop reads CARGDRTTTNEKLFF. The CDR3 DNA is TGCGCCAGGGGGGACAGAACTACAACTAATGAAAAACTGTTTTTT.

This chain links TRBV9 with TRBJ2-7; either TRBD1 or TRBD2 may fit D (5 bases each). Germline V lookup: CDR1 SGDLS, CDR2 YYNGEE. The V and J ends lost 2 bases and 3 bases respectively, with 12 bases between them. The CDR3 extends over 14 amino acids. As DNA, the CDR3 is TGTGCCAGCAGCGTCTATTCAGGGAGCTACGAGCAGTACTTC. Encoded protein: CASSVYSGSYEQYF. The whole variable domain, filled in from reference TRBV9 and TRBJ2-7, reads DSGVTQTPKHLITATGQRVTLRCSPRSGDLSVYWYQQSLDQGLQFLIQYYNGEERAKGNILERFSAQQFPDLHSELNLSSLELGDSALYFCASSVYSGSYEQYFGPGTRLTVT.

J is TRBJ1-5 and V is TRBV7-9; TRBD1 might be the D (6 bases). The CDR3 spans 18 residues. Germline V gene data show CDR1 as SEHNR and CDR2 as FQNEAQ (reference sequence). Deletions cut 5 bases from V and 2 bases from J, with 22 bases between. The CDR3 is CASSLGGAEGWRNQPQHF. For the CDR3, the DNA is TGTGCCAGCAGCCTAGGGGGGGCGGAGGGTTGGCGCAATCAGCCCCAGCATTTT.

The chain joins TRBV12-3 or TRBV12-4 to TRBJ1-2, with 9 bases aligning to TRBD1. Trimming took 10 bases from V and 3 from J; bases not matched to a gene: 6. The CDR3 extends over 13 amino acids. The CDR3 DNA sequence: TGTGCCACTCCCGGGACAGGGCACTATGGCTACACCTTC. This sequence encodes CATPGTGHYGYTF.

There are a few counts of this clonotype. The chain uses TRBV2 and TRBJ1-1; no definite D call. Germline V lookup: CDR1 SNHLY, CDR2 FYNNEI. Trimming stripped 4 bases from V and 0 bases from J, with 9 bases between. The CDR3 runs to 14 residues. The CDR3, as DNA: TGTGCCAGCAGTGTTGGCCTCATGAACACTGAAGCTTTCTTT. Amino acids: CASSVGLMNTEAFF.

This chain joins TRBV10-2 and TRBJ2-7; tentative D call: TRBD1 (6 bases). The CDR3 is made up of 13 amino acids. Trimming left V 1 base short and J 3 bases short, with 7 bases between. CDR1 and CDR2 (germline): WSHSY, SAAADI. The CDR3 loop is CASSEYRDYEQYF. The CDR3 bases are TGCGCCAGCAGTGAGTACAGGGACTACGAGCAGTACTTC.

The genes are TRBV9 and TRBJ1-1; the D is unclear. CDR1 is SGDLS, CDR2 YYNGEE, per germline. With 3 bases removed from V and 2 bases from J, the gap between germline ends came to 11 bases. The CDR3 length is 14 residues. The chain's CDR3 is CASSEVQSNTEAFF. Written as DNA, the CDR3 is TGTGCCAGCAGCGAAGTACAAAGCAACACTGAAGCTTTCTTT.